Listed here are 6 T cell receptor beta chains from one sample, sequenced in a study of blood T cell repertoires in COVID-19. Profiled with immunoSEQ multiplex PCR; TCRdb holds only in-frame clones, not every one. This repertoire shows 120,000 or so clones, 86% found once; its top ten account for about 4.7%. Sequenced material: peripheral blood. These receptors were obtained from a middle-aged man with acute or convalescent COVID-19.

This clone was observed a single time. The V call is TRBV7-8, the J call TRBJ2-5; possibly TRBD1 for D (7 bases). The CDR3 extends over 15 amino acids. V was cut by 4 bases and J by 4 bases, with 16 bases left in between. Germline values: CDR1 SGHVS, CDR2 FQNEAQ. The CDR3 spells CASSSFQGEAETQYF. The CDR3 nucleotides read TGTGCCAGCAGCTCATTTCAGGGGGAGGCAGAGACCCAGTACTTC.

This clone came up a few times. J is TRBJ2-1 and V is TRBV6-5, with 12 bases that match TRBD1. V lost 8 bases to trimming and J lost 10 bases; unmatched junction nucleotides: 9. The CDR3 length is 14 residues. Germline V lookup: CDR1 MNHEY, CDR2 SVGAGI. CDR3 sequence (DNA): TGTGCCAGCCACCGGGACAGGGGGCAAGGAGAGCAGTTCTTC. It specifies CASHRDRGQGEQFF.

This clone appeared once. The V and J genes are TRBV7-9 and TRBJ1-2; 9 bases align to TRBD1. This CDR3 spans 16 amino acids. Germline V gene sequence: CDR1 SEHNR, CDR2 FQNEAQ (reference sequence). The J segment lost 4 bases and the V segment lost 5 bases, leaving 11 bases of the junction unmatched. CDR3: CASSPRTGALIYGYTF. In nucleotides, the CDR3 is TGTGCCAGCAGCCCCAGGACAGGGGCTCTGATCTATGGCTACACCTTC.

The chain recombines TRBV5-1 with TRBJ2-1, with TRBD2 matching 7 bases. V was clipped by 2 bases and J by 6 bases; unmatched bases: 5. The length of the CDR3 is 14 residues. CDR1 and CDR2 (germline): SGHRS, YFSETQ. The CDR3 coding sequence is TGCGCCAGCAGCTTACTAGCGAGAGCCAATGAGCAGTTCTTC. As protein: CASSLLARANEQFF.

The V gene is TRBV3-1 (or the pseudogene TRBV3-2), the J gene TRBJ2-7; weak D call: TRBD1 (6 bases). CDR3 size: 17 residues. CDR1 LGHDT and CDR2 YNNKEL come from the germline V gene (reference sequence). V was trimmed by 0 bases and J by 2 bases, leaving 17 bases between them. CDR3 sequence: CASSQDRGSKRAYEQYF. The CDR3 DNA reads as TGTGCCAGCAGCCAAGATAGGGGGAGCAAAAGGGCCTACGAGCAGTACTTC.

Only one count was recorded for this clone. This sequence joins TRBV5-6 and TRBJ1-3, with TRBD1 identical over 9 bases. V shed 1 base, J shed 0 bases, and the junction held 5 bases outside the gene matches. The germline V gene has CDR1 SGHDT and CDR2 YYEEEE. The CDR3 contains 17 residues. CDR3 DNA: TGTGCCAGCAGCTTGTTCGACAGGGGGTACTCTGGAAACACCATATATTTT. Translation: CASSLFDRGYSGNTIYF.